A single T cell receptor beta chain is shown here with its context. The antigen is not known. The data derive from a study of shared clonotypes between healthy human individuals. Study background: CD4 naive and CD4 memory each took three plates per donor, while CD8 naive took two and CD8 memory one.

CDR1 is SQVTM and CDR2 is ANQGSEA in the germline V gene. The CDR3 totals 12 residues. Study outcomes and limitations: Among donors, clonotype sharing was expected to be affected by sequencing depth.

Each subset's genomic DNA was split evenly across several immunoSEQ plates. The protocol was immunoSEQ multiplex PCR, while the TCRdb copy is restricted to in-frame clones and leaves out a portion. The sample has 650,000 to 800,000 clones, around 77% seen once; the top ten hold about 1.7%. Input material: memory CD4+ T cells sorted from blood. This sample's subset: CD45RA-negative fraction. V is TRBV29-1 and J is TRBJ2-5, with 9 bases identical to TRBD1. Gene TRBJ2-7 matches the end of the DNA better, so the J call may be wrong. This TCR came from a woman in her thirties in good health. CDR3: CSGGQGNHEQYF. As DNA, the CDR3 is TGCAGCGGCGGACAGGGGAACCACGAGCAGTACTTC.